This entry lists 20 T cell receptor beta chains sequenced from one sample in a study of cytomegalovirus exposure and HLA in healthy donors. PCR amplification relied on 60 Vbeta primers (plus 13 Jbeta primers). TCRdb keeps only in-frame clones here, not all; method: immunoSEQ multiplex PCR. The sample records around 170,000 clones, 60% to 85% being singletons. Sequencing was carried out using PBMCs. These receptors all stem from a man between 18 and 35 years old in good health and CMV-seronegative.

This chain joins TRBV5-4 and TRBJ2-5, with 7 positions matching TRBD1. CDR3 size: 17 residues. With 0 bases clipped from V and 4 bases from J, the junction kept 12 bases outside the gene matches. Per germline, CDR1 SGHNT and CDR2 YYREEE (reference sequence). This CDR3 is CASSLAVYRGRLETQYF. The CDR3 bases are TGTGCCAGCAGCTTGGCCGTTTACAGGGGCCGGCTAGAGACCCAGTACTTC.

This chain links TRBV27 with TRBJ2-5, with 7 bases fitting TRBD2. The J call could be wrong; TRBJ2-7 is a better fit for the DNA end. The CDR3 is 15 residues long. CDR1 is MNHEY and CDR2 is SMNVEV in the germline V gene (reference sequence). The CDR3 sequence is CASTPAGGFSYEQYF. CDR3 coding DNA: TGTGCCAGCACCCCCGCCGGGGGGTTCAGCTACGAGCAGTACTTC.

CDR3 sequence: CASSLDRDNSPLHF. The DNA for the CDR3 is TGTGCCAGCAGTTTGGACAGGGATAATTCACCCCTCCACTTT. This chain joins TRBV7-3 and TRBJ1-6; TRBD1 agrees at 8 bases. The CDR3 spans 14 residues. Trimming at V came to 6 bases and at J to 5 bases, leaving 3 bases not matched to a gene. Germline V gives CDR1 SGHTA, CDR2 FQGTGA.

The V call is TRBV4-1, the J call TRBJ1-1; D might be TRBD1 (6 bases). V gave up 1 base and J gave up 5 bases, with 14 bases separating them. This CDR3 has 15 amino acids. Looked up from germline, CDR1 is MGHRA and CDR2 is YSYEKL. DNA of the CDR3: TGCGCCAGCAGCCAAGCTCCACAGGGCGGAACTGAAGCTTTCTTT. Translated: CASSQAPQGGTEAFF.

This clone was counted between two and nine times. The same CDR3 is also encoded by other DNA sequences in this sample. The CDR3 spells CASRPGQGAYSNQPQHF. DNA for the CDR3: TGTGCCAGTAGACCGGGACAGGGGGCATATAGCAATCAGCCCCAGCATTTT. The chain couples TRBV19 to TRBJ1-5, with 12 bases that match TRBD1. The CDR3 is 17 residues long. Per the germline V gene, CDR1 is LNHDA and CDR2 is SQIVND (reference sequence). The ends lost 6 bases at V and 0 bases at J; junction bases unmatched: 6.

This sequence joins TRBV2 and TRBJ2-1; TRBD2 agrees at 7 bases. The CDR3 has 15 amino acids. With 2 bases clipped from V and 4 bases from J, the junction kept 5 bases outside the gene matches. Germline V CDR1 and CDR2: SNHLY, FYNNEI. This CDR3 reads CASSETGGGYNEQFF. CDR3 DNA: TGTGCCAGCAGTGAAACGGGCGGGGGTTACAATGAGCAGTTCTTC.

This chain joins TRBV2 and TRBJ2-5; tentative D call: TRBD1 (5 bases). This CDR3 is 13 amino acids long. The ends were cut back, 3 bases at V and 8 bases at J, with 13 bases in the middle. Germline assignment: CDR1 SNHLY and CDR2 FYNNEI. CDR3 nucleotide sequence: TGTGCCAGCAGTGAGGATCTAGGGGAAACCCAGTACTTC. This encodes CASSEDLGETQYF.

Points on this clone: Compared with germline, one end of the junction differs, possibly owing to a read error. The genes are TRBV28 and TRBJ2-1; TRBD2 aligns across 9 bases. From germline, CDR1 is MDHEN and CDR2 SYDVKM. The CDR3 extends over 15 amino acids. The CDR3 here is CASSLTSGLYNEQFF. The CDR3 DNA sequence: TGTGCTAGCAGTTTGACTAGCGGCTTATACAATGAGCAGTTCTTC.

V gene TRBV28 combines with J gene TRBJ1-2; D remains ambiguous. The CDR3 has 13 residues. Germline V gene lookup returns CDR1 MDHEN and CDR2 SYDVKM. The germline V and J ends were trimmed by 3 bases and 5 bases, with 10 bases remaining between them. DNA of the CDR3: TGTGCCAGCAGTTTTTTGACGGGATATGGCTACACCTTC. Translation gives CASSFLTGYGYTF.

V is TRBV6-5 and J is TRBJ2-1; 7 positions match TRBD1. J was trimmed by 4 bases and V by 4 bases; bases with no gene match: 7. Germline V gene sequence: CDR1 MNHEY, CDR2 SVGAGI. The CDR3 is 15 amino acids. The DNA of the CDR3 is TGTGCCAGCAGTTTTGCCGGGACAGTGTACAATGAGCAGTTCTTC. Its protein product is CASSFAGTVYNEQFF.

This clone has just a few counts. The V gene is TRBV10-3, the J gene TRBJ2-6, with D tentatively TRBD2 (6 bases). Trimming left V 0 bases short and J 0 bases short, with 6 bases between. The CDR3 length is 16 residues. Per the germline V gene, CDR1 is ENHRY and CDR2 is SYGVKD. CDR3 DNA sequence: TGTGCCATCAGTGAGTCGGAGGGCTCTGGGGCCAACGTCCTGACTTTC. Translating it yields CAISESEGSGANVLTF.

V is TRBV6-1 and J is TRBJ1-2, with 7 bases lining up with TRBD1. V dropped 2 bases and J dropped 4; count of bases not matched to a gene: 13. The CDR3 consists of 17 residues. CDR1 and CDR2 from the germline V gene are MNHNS and SASEGT. The CDR3 protein is CASSEFSRGQHAYGYTF. The CDR3 coding sequence is TGTGCCAGCAGTGAATTTTCTCGGGGACAGCATGCCTATGGCTACACCTTC.

The chain has TRBV7-9 and TRBJ2-2; the match to TRBD1 covers 9 bases. After removal of 4 bases from V and 3 bases from J, the junction contained 6 bases not matched to a gene. CDR1 and CDR2 (germline): SEHNR, FQNEAQ (reference sequence). The CDR3 is 16 amino acids. This CDR3 is CASSSSGQGYTGELFF. The CDR3 region has the DNA TGTGCCAGCAGCTCATCGGGACAGGGCTACACCGGGGAGCTGTTTTTT. The entire variable domain, with the rest obtained from reference TRBV7-9 and TRBJ2-2, is as follows: DTGVSQNPRHKITKRGQNVTFRCDPISEHNRLYWYRQTLGQGPEFLTYFQNEAQLEKSRLLSDRFSAERPKGSFSTLEIQRTEQGDSAMYLCASSSSGQGYTGELFFGEGSRLTVL.

This clone was seen only a few times. The V and J genes are TRBV28 and TRBJ1-2; D is undetermined. The CDR3 contains 13 residues. CDR1 and CDR2 (germline): MDHEN, SYDVKM. Trimming pared 6 bases from V and 4 bases from J, leaving 12 bases between. The CDR3 sequence: CASRPGGGYGYTF. CDR3 DNA: TGTGCCAGCAGACCCGGCGGTGGCTATGGCTACACCTTC.

This chain connects TRBV9 to TRBJ1-1; 7 bases agree with TRBD1. V dropped 1 base and J dropped 6; count of bases not matched to a gene: 15. Germline assignment: CDR1 SGDLS and CDR2 YYNGEE. The CDR3 contains 17 residues. The CDR3 sequence is CASSVYPRITGDPEAFF. Here the CDR3 DNA reads TGTGCCAGCAGCGTATACCCCCGGATAACAGGGGACCCTGAAGCTTTCTTT.

CDR3 residues: CATKNQGAGGYTF. The CDR3 DNA is TGTGCCACTAAAAATCAGGGGGCCGGTGGCTACACCTTC. The genes are TRBV27 and TRBJ1-2; 8 positions match TRBD1. Germline V lookup: CDR1 MNHEY, CDR2 SMNVEV (reference sequence). The CDR3 is 13 residues long. The V gene end was trimmed by 10 bases and the J gene end by 7 bases; junction bases not matched to a gene: 11.

This rearrangement joins TRBV5-1 to TRBJ2-5, with 9 bases that match TRBD1. The J call is in doubt because the DNA end fits TRBJ2-7 better. Germline CDR1 and CDR2: SGHRS and YFSETQ. This CDR3 is built from 15 residues. DNA of the CDR3: TGCGCCAGCAGCTTGACCGGGACAGGGAGAGACGAGCAGTACTTC. Protein product: CASSLTGTGRDEQYF.

This clone occurred a few times. Germline is not matched at one junction end, which may reflect a read error. The chain couples TRBV5-4 to TRBJ2-5, with 11 positions matching TRBD2. CDR1 is SGHNT and CDR2 is YYREEE in the germline V gene (reference sequence). The CDR3 covers 14 residues. CDR3 coding DNA: TGTGCCAGCAGATTGGGACTAGCGGTAGAGACCCAGTACTTC. Amino acids: CASRLGLAVETQYF.

With respect to this clone: A junction end diverges from the germline sequence, so it may reflect a read error. The V call is TRBV14, the J call TRBJ1-6; 7 bases align to TRBD1. The CDR3 loop spans 16 amino acids. From germline, CDR1 is SGHDN and CDR2 FVKESK. The CDR3 region is CTSSPGQLRHNSPLHF. CDR3 nucleotide sequence: TGTACCAGCAGCCCGGGACAGCTGAGACATAATTCACCCCTCCACTTT. The full variable domain, with the rest looked up from reference TRBV14 and TRBJ1-6, is EAGVTQFPSHSVIEKGQTVTLRCDPISGHDNLYWYRRVMGKEIKFLLHFVKESKQDESGMPNNRFLAERTGGTYSTLKVQPAELEDSGVYFCTSSPGQLRHNSPLHFGNGTRLTVT.

This clone was observed once. V and J are TRBV7-9 and TRBJ1-1, with D possibly matching TRBD1 (5 bases). Per germline, CDR1 SEHNR and CDR2 FQNEAQ (reference sequence). Deletions cut 6 bases from V and 11 bases from J, with 22 bases between. The CDR3 length is 14 residues. CDR3 region: CASRSQRRASGAFF. DNA of the CDR3: TGTGCCAGCAGATCCCAGCGCAGGGCCTCGGGTGCTTTCTTT.